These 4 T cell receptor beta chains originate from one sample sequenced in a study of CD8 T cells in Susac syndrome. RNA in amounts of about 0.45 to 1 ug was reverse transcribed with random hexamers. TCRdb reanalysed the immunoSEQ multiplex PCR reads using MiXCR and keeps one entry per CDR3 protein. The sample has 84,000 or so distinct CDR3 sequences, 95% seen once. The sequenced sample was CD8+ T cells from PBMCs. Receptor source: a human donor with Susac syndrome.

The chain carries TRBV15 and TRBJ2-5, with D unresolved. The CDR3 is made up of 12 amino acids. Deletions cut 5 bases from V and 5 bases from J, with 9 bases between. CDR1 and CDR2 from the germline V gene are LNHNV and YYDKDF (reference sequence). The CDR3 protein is CATSLFQETQYF. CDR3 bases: TGTGCCACCAGCCTATTCCAGGAGACCCAGTACTTC.

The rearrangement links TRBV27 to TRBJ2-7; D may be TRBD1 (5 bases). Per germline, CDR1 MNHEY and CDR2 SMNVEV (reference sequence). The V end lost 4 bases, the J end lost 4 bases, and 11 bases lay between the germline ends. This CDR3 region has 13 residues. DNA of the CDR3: TGTGCCAGCAGTTCAGGGTCTTGGTACGAGCAGTACTTC. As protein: CASSSGSWYEQYF.

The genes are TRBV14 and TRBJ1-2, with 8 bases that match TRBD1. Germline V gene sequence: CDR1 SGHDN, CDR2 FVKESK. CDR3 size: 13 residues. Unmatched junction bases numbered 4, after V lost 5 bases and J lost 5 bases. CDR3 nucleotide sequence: TGTGCCAGCAGCTACACAGGGGGGTATGGCTACACCTTC. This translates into CASSYTGGYGYTF.

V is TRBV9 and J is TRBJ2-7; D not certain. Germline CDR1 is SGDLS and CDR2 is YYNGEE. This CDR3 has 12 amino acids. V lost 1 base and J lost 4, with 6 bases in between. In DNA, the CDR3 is TGTGCCAGCAGCGTAAATTCGTACGAGCAGTACTTC. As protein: CASSVNSYEQYF.